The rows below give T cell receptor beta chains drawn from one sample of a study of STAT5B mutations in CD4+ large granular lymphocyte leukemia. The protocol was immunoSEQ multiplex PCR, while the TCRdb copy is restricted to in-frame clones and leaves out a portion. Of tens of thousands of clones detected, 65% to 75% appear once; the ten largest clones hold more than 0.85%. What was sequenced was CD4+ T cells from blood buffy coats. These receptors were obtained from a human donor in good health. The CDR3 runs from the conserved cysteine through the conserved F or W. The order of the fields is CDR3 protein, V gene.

CDR3 protein: CASSLAFQGGQETQYF
V gene: TRBV5-1

CDR3 protein: CASSLGQGISPLHF
V gene: TRBV7-9

CDR3 protein: CSVAAGVPEQFF
V gene: TRBV29-1

CDR3 protein: CASSHITGVDYGYTF
V gene: TRBV6-5

CDR3 protein: CASSPRGSGTDTQYF
V gene: TRBV25-1

CDR3 protein: CAAWDRYGYTF
V gene: TRBV27

CDR3 protein: CASHRRDSLSYEQYF
V gene: TRBV28

CDR3 protein: CASSPQGPEAFF
V gene: TRBV6-6

CDR3 protein: CASSETYERHNEQFF
V gene: TRBV6-1

CDR3 protein: CASSLENTEAFF
V gene: TRBV7-2

CDR3 protein: CASSQVQGNGYTF
V gene: TRBV4-1